This T cell receptor (beta chain) comes out of a study of control samples from healthy donors and cancer patients. This CDR3 comprises 17 residues. Trimming cost V 2 bases and J 1 base; bases outside gene matches: 10. CDR1 WNHNN and CDR2 SYGVQD come from the germline V gene (reference sequence). Generated by immunoSEQ multiplex PCR, the TCRdb table keeps only in-frame clones and is missing some. The sample records about 53,000 clones, approximately 90% being singletons. This receptor was obtained from a man in his fifties or sixties with head and neck cancer. The rearrangement links TRBV10-1 to TRBJ2-5, with 7 bases fitting TRBD1. What was sequenced was PBMCs. The DNA for the CDR3 is TGCGCCAGCAGTGAGAGGTACAGGGGAACTCTCCAAGAGACCCAGTACTTC. It codes for CASSERYRGTLQETQYF.